This T cell receptor beta chain was documented in a study of neurological immune-mediated disorders. 2 million unsorted PBMCs were stored in RNAlater at -80 °C before RNA extraction. By frequency in the sample, this clonotype is large (0.1 to 1%). Its specificity is unknown. By 5'RACE with 10-nucleotide random UMIs, the cDNA was made. One entry per CDR3 protein results from TCRdb running MiXCR on the 5' RACE reads. The sample records roughly 28,000 distinct CDR3 sequences, approximately 12% being singletons. Overall study findings and caveats: HTLV-1-associated myelopathy displayed the greatest TCR clonal expansion, and multiple sclerosis exhibited the smallest, lower than that of healthy controls. No sharing of CDR3 amino acid sequences was observed among expanded clones across subjects, suggesting private repertoires in all groups.

Unmatched junction bases numbered 4, after V lost 5 bases and J lost 5 bases. CDR3 length equals 13 residues. Germline CDR1 reads SGDLS; CDR2 reads YYNGEE. This chain joins TRBV9 and TRBJ1-2, with 9 bases that match TRBD1. Sequencing was carried out using PBMCs. The sequence was collected from a man aged 60 to 75 in good health. In nucleotides, the CDR3 is TGTGCCAGCAGAGAGACAGGGGGATATGGCTACACCTTC. Amino acid sequence: CASRETGGYGYTF.